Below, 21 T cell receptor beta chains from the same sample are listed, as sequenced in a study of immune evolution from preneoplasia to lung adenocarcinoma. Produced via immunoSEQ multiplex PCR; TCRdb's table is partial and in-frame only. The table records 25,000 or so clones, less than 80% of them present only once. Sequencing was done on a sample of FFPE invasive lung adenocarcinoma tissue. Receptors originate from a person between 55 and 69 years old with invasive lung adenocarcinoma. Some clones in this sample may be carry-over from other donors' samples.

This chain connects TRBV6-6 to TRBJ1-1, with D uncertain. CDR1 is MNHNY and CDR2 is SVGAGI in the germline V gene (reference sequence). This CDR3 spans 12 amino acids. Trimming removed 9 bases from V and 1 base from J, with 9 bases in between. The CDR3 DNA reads TGTGCCAGTAAAGAGAGGAACACTGAAGCTTTCTTT. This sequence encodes CASKERNTEAFF.

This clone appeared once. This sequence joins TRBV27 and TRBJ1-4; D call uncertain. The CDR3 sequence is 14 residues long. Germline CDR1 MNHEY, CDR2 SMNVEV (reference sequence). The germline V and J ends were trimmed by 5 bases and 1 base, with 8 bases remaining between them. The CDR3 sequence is CASSPWGTNEKLFF. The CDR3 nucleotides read TGTGCCAGCAGTCCTTGGGGAACTAATGAAAAACTGTTTTTT.

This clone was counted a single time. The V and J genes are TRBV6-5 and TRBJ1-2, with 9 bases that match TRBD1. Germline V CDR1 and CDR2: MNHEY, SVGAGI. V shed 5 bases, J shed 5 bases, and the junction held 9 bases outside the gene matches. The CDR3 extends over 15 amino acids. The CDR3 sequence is CASSGGTGKGYGYTF. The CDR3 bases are TGTGCCAGCAGTGGCGGGACAGGGAAAGGGTATGGCTACACCTTC.

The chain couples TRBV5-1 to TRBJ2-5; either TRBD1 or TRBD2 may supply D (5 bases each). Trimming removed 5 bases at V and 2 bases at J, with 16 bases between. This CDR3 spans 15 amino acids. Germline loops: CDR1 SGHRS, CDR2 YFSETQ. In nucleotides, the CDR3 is TGCGCCAGCAGATCCGGGGCGGCCACACAAGAGACCCAGTACTTC. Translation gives CASRSGAATQETQYF.

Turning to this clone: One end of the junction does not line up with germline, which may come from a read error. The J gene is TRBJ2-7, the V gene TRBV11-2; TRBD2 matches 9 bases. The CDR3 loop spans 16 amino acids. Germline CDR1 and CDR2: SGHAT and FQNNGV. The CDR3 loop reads CASSLAGLAGSFEQYF. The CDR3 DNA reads TGTGCCAGCAGCTTAGCGGGGCTAGCGGGATCCTTCGAGCAGTACTTC.

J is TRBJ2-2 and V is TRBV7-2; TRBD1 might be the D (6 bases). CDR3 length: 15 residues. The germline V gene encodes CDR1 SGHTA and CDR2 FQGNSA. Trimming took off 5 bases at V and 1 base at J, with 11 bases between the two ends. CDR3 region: CASSLGTQNTGELFF. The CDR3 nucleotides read TGTGCCAGCAGCCTGGGGACACAGAACACCGGGGAGCTGTTTTTT.

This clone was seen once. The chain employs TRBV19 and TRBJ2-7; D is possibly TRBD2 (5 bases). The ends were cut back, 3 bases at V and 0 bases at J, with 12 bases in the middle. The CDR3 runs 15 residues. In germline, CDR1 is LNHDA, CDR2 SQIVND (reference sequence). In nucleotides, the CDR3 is TGTGCCAGTAGTATTAAAGCGGACCACTCCTACGAGCAGTACTTC. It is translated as CASSIKADHSYEQYF.

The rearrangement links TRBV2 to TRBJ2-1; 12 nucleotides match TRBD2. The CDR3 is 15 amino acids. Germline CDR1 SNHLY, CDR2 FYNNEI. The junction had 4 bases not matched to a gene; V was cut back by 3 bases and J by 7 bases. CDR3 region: CASSETSGSENEQFF. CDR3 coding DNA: TGTGCCAGCAGTGAGACTAGCGGGAGTGAGAATGAGCAGTTCTTC.

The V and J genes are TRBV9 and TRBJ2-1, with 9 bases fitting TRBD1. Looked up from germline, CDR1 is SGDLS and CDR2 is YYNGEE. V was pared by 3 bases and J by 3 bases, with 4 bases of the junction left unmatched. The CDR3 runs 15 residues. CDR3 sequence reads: CASSEGTGLYNEQFF. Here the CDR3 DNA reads TGTGCCAGCAGCGAGGGGACAGGGCTCTACAATGAGCAGTTCTTC.

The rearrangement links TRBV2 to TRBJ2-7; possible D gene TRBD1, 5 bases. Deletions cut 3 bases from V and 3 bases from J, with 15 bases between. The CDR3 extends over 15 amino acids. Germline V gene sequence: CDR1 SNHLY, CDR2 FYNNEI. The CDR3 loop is CASSDTGGRVYEQYF. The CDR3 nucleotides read TGTGCCAGCAGTGACACTGGCGGCAGGGTCTACGAGCAGTACTTC.

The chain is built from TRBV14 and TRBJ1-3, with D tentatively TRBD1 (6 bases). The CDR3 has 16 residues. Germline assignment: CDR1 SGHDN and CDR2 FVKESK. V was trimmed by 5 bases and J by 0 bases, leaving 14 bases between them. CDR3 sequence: CASSFRGGISGNTIYF. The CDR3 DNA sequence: TGTGCCAGCAGCTTCAGGGGAGGGATCTCTGGAAACACCATATATTTT.

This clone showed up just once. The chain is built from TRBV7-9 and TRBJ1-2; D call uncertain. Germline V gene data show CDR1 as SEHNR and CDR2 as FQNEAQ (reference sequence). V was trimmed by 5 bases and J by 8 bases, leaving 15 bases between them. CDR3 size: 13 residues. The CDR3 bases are TGTGCCAGCAGCACTACAGACTCTTCCGGCTACACCTTC. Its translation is CASSTTDSSGYTF.

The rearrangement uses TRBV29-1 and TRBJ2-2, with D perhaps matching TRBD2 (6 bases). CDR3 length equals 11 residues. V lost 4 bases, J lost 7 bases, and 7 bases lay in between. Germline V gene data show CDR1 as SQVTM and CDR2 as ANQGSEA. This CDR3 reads CSVGGDGELFF. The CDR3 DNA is TGCAGCGTTGGGGGGGACGGGGAGCTGTTTTTT.

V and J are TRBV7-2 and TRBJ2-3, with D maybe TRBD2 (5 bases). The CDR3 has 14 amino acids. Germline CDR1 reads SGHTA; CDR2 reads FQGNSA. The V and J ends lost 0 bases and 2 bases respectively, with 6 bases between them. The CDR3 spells CASSLAGNTDTQYF. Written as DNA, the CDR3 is TGTGCCAGCAGCTTAGCCGGGAACACAGATACGCAGTATTTT.

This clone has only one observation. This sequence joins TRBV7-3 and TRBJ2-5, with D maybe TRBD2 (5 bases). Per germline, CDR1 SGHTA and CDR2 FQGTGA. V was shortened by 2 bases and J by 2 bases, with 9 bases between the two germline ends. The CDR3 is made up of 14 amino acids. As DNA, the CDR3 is TGTGCCAGCAGCTTATCGGGGAGACAAGAGACCCAGTACTTC. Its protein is CASSLSGRQETQYF. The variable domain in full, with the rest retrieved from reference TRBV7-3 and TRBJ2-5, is GAGVSQTPSNKVTEKGKYVELRCDPISGHTALYWYRQSLGQGPEFLIYFQGTGAADDSGLPNDRFFAVRPEGSVSTLKIQRTERGDSAVYLCASSLSGRQETQYFGPGTRLLVL.

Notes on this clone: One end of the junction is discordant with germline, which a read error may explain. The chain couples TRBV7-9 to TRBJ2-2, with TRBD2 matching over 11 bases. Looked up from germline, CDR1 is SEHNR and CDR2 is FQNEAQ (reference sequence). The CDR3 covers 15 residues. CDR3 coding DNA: TGTACCAGCAGCAAACTAGCGGGAGATACCGGGGAGCTGTTTTTT. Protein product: CTSSKLAGDTGELFF.

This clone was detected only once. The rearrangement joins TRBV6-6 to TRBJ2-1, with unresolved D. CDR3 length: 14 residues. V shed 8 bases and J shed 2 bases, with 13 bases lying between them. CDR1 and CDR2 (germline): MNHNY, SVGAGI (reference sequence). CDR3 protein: CASVSGLTYNEQFF. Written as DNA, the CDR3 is TGTGCCAGCGTGTCCGGCCTAACCTACAATGAGCAGTTCTTC.

This CDR3 reads CASSGRRAHSYNEQFF. CDR3 nucleotides: TGTGCCAGCAGCGGACGCAGGGCCCACTCCTACAATGAGCAGTTCTTC. This sequence joins TRBV21-1 and TRBJ2-1; TRBD1 is the table's D call, not checked against the DNA. TRBV21-1 is a listed pseudogene. This CDR3 comprises 16 residues.

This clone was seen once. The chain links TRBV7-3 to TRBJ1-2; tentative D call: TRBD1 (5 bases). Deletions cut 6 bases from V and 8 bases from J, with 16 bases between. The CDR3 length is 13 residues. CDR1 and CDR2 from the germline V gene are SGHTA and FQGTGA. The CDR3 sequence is CASSTEHGDGYTF. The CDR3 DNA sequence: TGTGCCAGCAGTACCGAACACGGGGACGGCTACACCTTC.

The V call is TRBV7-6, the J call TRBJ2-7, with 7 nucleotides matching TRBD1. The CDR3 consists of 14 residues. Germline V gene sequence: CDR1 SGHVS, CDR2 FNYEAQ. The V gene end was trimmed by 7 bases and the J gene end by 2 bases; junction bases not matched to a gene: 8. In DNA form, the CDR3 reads TGTGCCAGCAACCCCAGACAGGGTGCCTACGAGCAGTACTTC. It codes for CASNPRQGAYEQYF.

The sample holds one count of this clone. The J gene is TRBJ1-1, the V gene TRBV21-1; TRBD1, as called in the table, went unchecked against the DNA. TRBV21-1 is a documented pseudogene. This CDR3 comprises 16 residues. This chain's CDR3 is CASSKDKGVENTEAFF. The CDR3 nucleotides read TGTGCCAGCAGCAAAGATAAAGGGGTGGAGAACACTGAAGCTTTCTTT.